A single TCR beta chain is shown here with its context. Its matching antigen is unknown. The identical CDR3 is also encoded by other nucleotide sequences in the sample. This entry is derived from a study of beta chain features in type 1 diabetes. General study points: Shortening that was moderate but significant affected the TCRB CDR3s of Type 1 diabetes patients in all four CD4+ subsets. Whether TCRB rearrangement is influenced by HLA type was left unresolved in this analysis.

The authors reverse transcribed all of the isolated RNA, so sequencing captured expressed TCRB transcripts. Generated by immunoSEQ multiplex PCR, the TCRdb table keeps only in-frame clones and is missing some. The sample yields hundreds of thousands of clones, over 10% seen once. Germline V gene sequence: CDR1 MDHEN, CDR2 SYDVKM. This CDR3 is 11 amino acids long. Trimming left V 2 bases short and J 9 bases short, with 5 bases between. The chain links TRBV28 to TRBJ1-5; D is unresolved. The sample consisted of naive CD4+ T cells from blood. This clonotype was obtained from a man aged 18 to 29 with type 1 diabetes. Here the CDR3 DNA reads TGTGCCAGCAGTTTAAGTCCGCCCCAGCATTTT. This sequence encodes CASSLSPPQHF.